The 26 T cell receptor beta chains below all came from one sample that was sequenced in a study of blood T cells in healthy people across ages. It was with a sample-barcoded 5' primer and a J-beta primer mix that a second PCR of about 6 to 12 cycles was run. Using its own MiXCR run on the 5' RACE reads, TCRdb lists one record per CDR3 protein. The table lists 540,000 or so distinct CDR3 sequences, around 48% of them singletons. The sequencing sample was made of blood. The receptors shown here come from a man older than 75 in good health.

In regard to this clonotype: This may stem from a read error, because a much larger clone lies one nucleotide away. V usage is TRBV7-9 and J usage is TRBJ1-4; TRBD1 matches 8 bases. The CDR3 length is 14 residues. From germline, CDR1 is SEHNR and CDR2 FQNEAQ (reference sequence). V shed 5 bases and J 3 bases; nucleotides not matched to a gene: 2. The CDR3 DNA reads TGTGCCAGCAGCCCGACAGGGGCTAATGAAAAACTGTTTTTT. It encodes CASSPTGANEKLFF.

A remark on this clonotype: An end of the junction does not agree with germline; a read error may underlie this. The chain employs TRBV7-9 and TRBJ1-2; no definite D call. There are 13 residues in the CDR3. Germline CDR1 SEHNR, CDR2 FQNEAQ (reference sequence). CDR3 protein: CASSEPGPYDYTF. In nucleotides, the CDR3 is TGTGCCAGCAGCGAACCGGGCCCCTATGACTACACCTTC. Full variable domain (remainder filled in from reference TRBV7-9 and TRBJ1-2): DTGVSQNPRHKITKRGQNVTFRCDPISEHNRLYWYRQTLGQGPEFLTYFQNEAQLEKSRLLSDRFSAERPKGSFSTLEIQRTEQGDSAMYLCASSEPGPYDYTFGSGTRLTVV.

This clonotype showed up just a few times. The gene calls are TRBV20-1 and TRBJ2-7, with D possibly TRBD1 on 6 matching bases. The CDR3 has 15 residues. Deletions cut 0 bases from V and 5 bases from J, with 17 bases between. Germline assignment: CDR1 DFQATT and CDR2 SNEGSKA (reference sequence). The CDR3 loop is CSARDPTPRDNEQYF. The CDR3 DNA is TGCAGTGCTAGAGATCCGACTCCCCGGGACAACGAGCAGTACTTC.

In this sample, this clonotype turned up many times. The rearrangement uses TRBV4-3 and TRBJ2-1; 9 bases fit TRBD1. J was trimmed by 1 base and V by 2 bases; bases with no gene match: 3. CDR1 LGHNA and CDR2 YSLEER come from the germline V gene. CDR3 length: 16 residues. This chain's CDR3 is CASSQRGTGSYNEQFF. Written as DNA, the CDR3 is TGCGCCAGCAGCCAAAGGGGGACAGGGTCCTACAATGAGCAGTTCTTC.

The gene calls are TRBV12-3 or TRBV12-4 and TRBJ1-6, with D unresolved. The CDR3 spans 15 residues. The V and J ends lost 6 bases and 2 bases respectively, with 11 bases between them. The CDR3 region has the DNA TGTGCCAGCAGCAGTACCGGGGCCTATAATTCACCCCTCCACTTT. This translates into CASSSTGAYNSPLHF.

This chain uses TRBV7-3 with TRBJ2-1; 7 bases are a match to TRBD2. CDR1 is SGHTA and CDR2 is FQGTGA in the germline V gene. The ends lost 4 bases at V and 5 bases at J; junction bases unmatched: 11. This CDR3 has 16 amino acids. As DNA, the CDR3 is TGTGCCAGCAGCTCCCTCCGCGGGACTAACCACAATGAGCAGTTCTTC. It codes for CASSSLRGTNHNEQFF.

The chain joins TRBV9 to TRBJ2-5; 7 bases match TRBD2. The CDR3 is 16 residues long. Germline CDR1 SGDLS, CDR2 YYNGEE. The J segment lost 4 bases and the V segment lost 4 bases, leaving 13 bases of the junction unmatched. The CDR3 spells CASSPGGAGIGETQYF. The CDR3 coding sequence is TGTGCCAGCAGCCCGGGGGGTGCAGGGATCGGAGAGACCCAGTACTTC.

This clonotype was seen only a few times. The rearrangement uses TRBV20-1 and TRBJ2-3, with D uncertain. Germline lookup yields CDR1 DFQATT and CDR2 SNEGSKA (reference sequence). Trimming removed 3 bases from V and 5 bases from J, with 6 bases in between. This CDR3 has 11 amino acids. The chain's CDR3 is CSASYLDTQYF. CDR3 nucleotide sequence: TGCAGTGCTAGCTACTTAGATACGCAGTATTTT.

The chain has TRBV20-1 and TRBJ2-1; 11 bases map to TRBD2. The J segment lost 5 bases and the V segment lost 2 bases, leaving 8 bases of the junction unmatched. The CDR3 spans 16 residues. The germline V gene encodes CDR1 DFQATT and CDR2 SNEGSKA (reference sequence). CDR3 loop: CSARYLAGGPDNEQFF. CDR3 coding DNA: TGCAGTGCTAGATACCTAGCGGGGGGCCCCGACAATGAGCAGTTCTTC.

This clonotype was counted between two and nine times. The rearrangement joins TRBV6-6 to TRBJ2-7; tentatively, D is TRBD1 (5 bases). The CDR3 is 15 residues long. Germline values: CDR1 MNHNY, CDR2 SVGAGI (reference sequence). With 0 bases removed from V and 2 bases from J, the gap between germline ends came to 11 bases. DNA of the CDR3: TGTGCCAGCAGTTACTCGAGTGGCAGGGCCTACGAGCAGTACTTC. Its protein product is CASSYSSGRAYEQYF.

The sample holds a few counts of this clonotype. J is TRBJ1-5 and V is TRBV7-2, with 10 bases aligning to TRBD1. Germline CDR1 reads SGHTA; CDR2 reads FQGNSA. Trimming took 4 bases from V and 6 from J; bases not matched to a gene: 9. CDR3 length: 16 residues. The CDR3 nucleotides read TGTGCCAGCAGCTCCCTCGGGGGGACAGGGGTTCAGCCCCAGCATTTT. Amino acid sequence: CASSSLGGTGVQPQHF.

The V gene is TRBV20-1, the J gene TRBJ1-5, with TRBD1 identical over 7 bases. CDR1 DFQATT and CDR2 SNEGSKA come from the germline V gene (reference sequence). The ends lost 3 bases at V and 3 bases at J; junction bases unmatched: 11. There are 16 residues in the CDR3. CDR3 sequence: CSARPTTGVPNQPQHF. As DNA, the CDR3 is TGCAGTGCTAGGCCCACTACAGGGGTCCCCAATCAGCCCCAGCATTTT.

In this sample, this clonotype turned up a few times. V gene TRBV25-1 combines with J gene TRBJ2-4, with D uncertain. Near its end, the DNA agrees better with TRBJ2-7, so the J call may be wrong. The CDR3 consists of 13 residues. The V gene's germline CDR1 is MGHDK and CDR2 SYGVNS. The DNA for the CDR3 is TGTGCCAGCAGTGAATTTCTTCTGTTCGAGCAGTACTTC. Translating it yields CASSEFLLFEQYF.

This clonotype was seen more than once but under ten times. The chain carries TRBV10-3 and TRBJ1-4, with D hard to call. Trimming cost V 11 bases and J 7 bases, with 5 bases left between them. Germline CDR1 reads ENHRY; CDR2 reads SYGVKD. The CDR3 loop spans 9 amino acids. The DNA for the CDR3 is TGTGCCTTGAGTGAAAAACTGTTTTTT. Translated: CALSEKLFF.

The rearrangement links TRBV20-1 to TRBJ2-1, with 7 bases matching TRBD2. Germline values: CDR1 DFQATT, CDR2 SNEGSKA (reference sequence). The CDR3 is 14 residues long. J lost 9 bases, V lost 4 bases, and 12 bases had no gene match. CDR3 in amino acids: CSAMGRGSSVEQFF. DNA of the CDR3: TGCAGTGCTATGGGGCGCGGGAGCTCGGTTGAGCAGTTCTTC.

In its sample, this clonotype was seen a few times. The genes are TRBV18 and TRBJ2-7; D possibly corresponds to TRBD1 (6 bases). The CDR3 extends over 15 amino acids. CDR1 KGHSH and CDR2 LQKENI come from the germline V gene. V was cut by 5 bases and J by 3 bases, with 17 bases left in between. This chain's CDR3 is CASSSPTRQVYEQYF. CDR3 nucleotide sequence: TGTGCCAGCTCATCCCCGACACGACAGGTCTACGAGCAGTACTTC. Based on the CDR3 plus reference TRBV18 and TRBJ2-7, the full variable domain is NAGVMQNPRHLVRRRGQEARLRCSPMKGHSHVYWYRQLPEEGLKFMVYLQKENIIDESGMPKERFSAEFPKEGPSILRIQQVVRGDSAAYFCASSSPTRQVYEQYFGPGTRLTVT.

Only one count was recorded for this clonotype. The chain couples TRBV28 to TRBJ1-2; tentative D call: TRBD1 (6 bases). Germline V lookup: CDR1 MDHEN, CDR2 SYDVKM. The CDR3 totals 14 residues. Trimming cost V 6 bases and J 7 bases, with 18 bases left between them. The CDR3 DNA sequence: TGTGCCAGCAGACTACTTGGACAGAGCGGTGGCTACACCTTC. Translated: CASRLLGQSGGYTF.

The chain combines TRBV5-1 with TRBJ2-1, with a possible D match to TRBD2 (7 bases). Trimming left V 7 bases short and J 5 bases short, with 16 bases between. From germline, CDR1 is SGHRS and CDR2 YFSETQ. This CDR3 is 14 amino acids long. In DNA, the CDR3 is TGCGCCAGCGGGGGCGGGAGCTACAACAATGAGCAGTTCTTC. Translation: CASGGGSYNNEQFF.

The chain uses TRBV5-4 and TRBJ2-1, with 8 bases fitting TRBD2. The CDR3 extends over 14 amino acids. Trimming removed 5 bases from V and 3 bases from J; junction bases left unmatched: 4. Per the germline V gene, CDR1 is SGHNT and CDR2 is YYREEE (reference sequence). CDR3 sequence reads: CASRNGGVYNEQFF. CDR3 DNA sequence: TGTGCCAGCAGAAACGGGGGGGTCTACAATGAGCAGTTCTTC.

The chain is built from TRBV4-3 and TRBJ1-2, with D unresolved. The CDR3 loop spans 16 amino acids. Germline V gene lookup returns CDR1 LGHNA and CDR2 YSLEER. With 0 bases removed from V and 4 bases from J, the gap between germline ends came to 15 bases. The CDR3 nucleotides are TGCGCCAGCAGCCAAGATATTGCCGGAGGGAGCTATGGCTACACCTTC. It yields the protein CASSQDIAGGSYGYTF.

This clonotype was counted between two and nine times. The chain is built from TRBV11-3 and TRBJ2-5; 9 bases map to TRBD2. Germline CDR1 is SGHNT and CDR2 is YENEEA. J gave up 3 bases and V 7 bases, and 27 bases lay outside the gene matches. This CDR3 is built from 21 residues. CDR3 DNA: TGTGCCAGCACTCCTACGACTGGGCTAGCGGGAATCAAGGGCAAAGAAGAGACCCAGTACTTC. It yields the protein CASTPTTGLAGIKGKEETQYF.

The rearrangement uses TRBV25-1 and TRBJ2-1, with a possible D match to TRBD1 (6 bases). Trimming pared 6 bases from V and 9 bases from J, leaving 15 bases between. Germline CDR1 reads MGHDK; CDR2 reads SYGVNS. The CDR3 has 13 amino acids. The CDR3, as DNA: TGTGCCAGCAGGACCAAGACAGGTTCTGAGCAGTTCTTC. Translating it yields CASRTKTGSEQFF.

This clonotype appeared a few times. J is TRBJ1-1 and V is TRBV20-1; D remains ambiguous. The CDR3 extends over 13 amino acids. Germline V lookup: CDR1 DFQATT, CDR2 SNEGSKA (reference sequence). Trimming cost V 4 bases and J 1 base, with 10 bases left between them. CDR3 coding DNA: TGCAGTGCTATAGGGCCTTGGAACACTGAAGCTTTCTTT. This encodes CSAIGPWNTEAFF.

As to this clonotype: A junction boundary mismatches the germline segment, possibly from a read error. The chain joins TRBV7-2 to TRBJ2-3, with D unclear. This CDR3 spans 15 amino acids. Germline CDR1 is SGHTA and CDR2 is FQGNSA. The CDR3 DNA reads as TGTGTCAGCAGCCACGGTACGGACAGCACAGATACGCAGTATTTT. Residues: CVSSHGTDSTDTQYF.

This clonotype was counted a few times. The chain uses TRBV20-1 and TRBJ2-3; 9 bases align to TRBD2. Germline V gene data show CDR1 as DFQATT and CDR2 as SNEGSKA (reference sequence). The CDR3 runs 12 residues. The V gene end was trimmed by 5 bases and the J gene end by 5 bases; junction bases not matched to a gene: 2. CDR3 coding DNA: TGCAGTGCTGGACTAGCGCAAGATACGCAGTATTTT. It is translated as CSAGLAQDTQYF.

Ten or more counts support this clonotype. This chain uses TRBV18 with TRBJ2-7; possibly TRBD1 or TRBD2 for D (6 bases each). The germline gives CDR1 KGHSH, CDR2 LQKENI. This CDR3 comprises 14 residues. Trimming pared 6 bases from V and 6 bases from J, leaving 18 bases between. The CDR3 protein is CASSPAGLGAEQYF. CDR3 DNA sequence: TGTGCCAGCTCCCCCGCGGGGTTGGGGGCCGAGCAGTACTTC.